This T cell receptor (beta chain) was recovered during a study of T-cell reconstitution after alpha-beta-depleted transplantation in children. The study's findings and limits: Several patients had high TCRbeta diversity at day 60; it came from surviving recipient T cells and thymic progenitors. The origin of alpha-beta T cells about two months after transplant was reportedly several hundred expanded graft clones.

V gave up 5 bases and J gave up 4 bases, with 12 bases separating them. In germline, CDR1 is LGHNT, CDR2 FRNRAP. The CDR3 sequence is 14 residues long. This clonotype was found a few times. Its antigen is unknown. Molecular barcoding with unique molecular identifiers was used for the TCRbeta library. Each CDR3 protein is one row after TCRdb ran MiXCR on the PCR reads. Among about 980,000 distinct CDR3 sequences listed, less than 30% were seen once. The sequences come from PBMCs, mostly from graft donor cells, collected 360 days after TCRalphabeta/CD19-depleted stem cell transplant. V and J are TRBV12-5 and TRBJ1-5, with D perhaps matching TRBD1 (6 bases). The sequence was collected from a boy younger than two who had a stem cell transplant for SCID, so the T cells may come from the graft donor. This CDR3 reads CASGPDRSNQPQHF. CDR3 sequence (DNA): TGTGCTAGTGGTCCCGACAGGTCTAATCAGCCCCAGCATTTT.